The 7 T cell receptor beta chains presented below share a single source sample, sequenced in a study of Tregs in tolerant kidney transplant recipients. Sequencing used immunoSEQ multiplex PCR; TCRdb keeps in-frame clones, though not all of them. The sample has about 110,000 clones; 90% are singletons. The sequencing here drew on CD4+ T cells from blood, taken before the transplant. Receptors originate from a human donor who received a combined kidney and bone marrow transplant.

The chain combines TRBV18 with TRBJ2-6; 9 bases map to TRBD1. After removal of 4 bases from V and 2 bases from J, the junction contained 6 bases not matched to a gene. This CDR3 has 17 amino acids. Germline assignment: CDR1 KGHSH and CDR2 LQKENI. The CDR3 coding sequence is TGTGCCAGCTCACAATCGACAGGGGGGACTGGGGCCAACGTCCTGACTTTC. Translated: CASSQSTGGTGANVLTF.

The rearrangement uses TRBV23-1 and TRBJ1-5; D perhaps matches TRBD1 (6 bases). TRBV23-1 is known as an ORF, though its function is uncertain. V gave up 2 bases and J gave up 6 bases, with 14 bases separating them. The CDR3 has 15 residues. The DNA for the CDR3 is TGCGCCAGCAGTCAACCACTGGACAGAACTCAGCCCCAGCATTTT. Protein product: CASSQPLDRTQPQHF.

The chain has TRBV5-1 and TRBJ1-1; D is unclear. Deletions cut 1 base from V and 1 base from J, with 8 bases between. Germline CDR1 and CDR2: SGHRS and YFSETQ. This CDR3 has 14 residues. CDR3 region: CASSLSPGNTEAFF. CDR3 sequence (DNA): TGCGCCAGCAGCTTGTCACCGGGGAACACTGAAGCTTTCTTT.

The chain uses TRBV5-1 and TRBJ2-1; 10 bases are a match to TRBD2. From germline, CDR1 is SGHRS and CDR2 YFSETQ. The CDR3 length is 16 residues. V lost 3 bases, J lost 7 bases, and 10 bases stayed unmatched. CDR3 in DNA: TGCGCCAGCAGCTCTTACGCTAGCGGGGGTCGGAATGAGCAGTTCTTC. Translation gives CASSSYASGGRNEQFF.

This chain joins TRBV18 and TRBJ1-2; 8 nucleotides line up with TRBD1. CDR3 length: 15 amino acids. J gave up 1 base and V 8 bases, and 9 bases lay outside the gene matches. Germline values: CDR1 KGHSH, CDR2 LQKENI. The CDR3 DNA follows: TGTGCCAGCGCCTCCGGGACAGGTATTAACTATGGCTACACCTTC. Its protein product is CASASGTGINYGYTF.

This clone was seen a handful of times. The genes are TRBV23-1 and TRBJ2-2, with TRBD1 identical over 9 bases. TRBV23-1 qualifies as an ORF whose function is uncertain. There are 17 residues in the CDR3. With V trimmed by 2 bases and J by 0 bases, 4 bases remained unmatched. The CDR3 region has the DNA TGCGCCAGCAGTCAACCGTACAGGGGGCCGAACACCGGGGAGCTGTTTTTT. Its protein product is CASSQPYRGPNTGELFF.

V gene TRBV11-2 combines with J gene TRBJ2-1; 13 nucleotides line up with TRBD2. From germline, CDR1 is SGHAT and CDR2 FQNNGV. V lost 4 bases and J lost 7; bases outside the gene matches: 4. This CDR3 spans 15 amino acids. DNA for the CDR3: TGTGCCAGCAGCTCACTAGCGGGGGGGCGGAATGAGCAGTTCTTC. Translation: CASSSLAGGRNEQFF.